Listed here are 19 T cell receptor beta chains from one sample, sequenced in a study of blood T cell repertoires in COVID-19. Sequencing was performed with immunoSEQ multiplex PCR; in TCRdb, only in-frame clones are kept and a portion is missing. The data show 150,000 to 200,000 clones, with about 85% seen just once and approximately 18% held by the top ten. The sample consisted of peripheral blood. These receptors were obtained from a person aged 65 to 85 with COVID-19, enrolled during active disease.

This clone came up a few times. The gene calls are TRBV5-4 and TRBJ2-7, with 7 bases matching TRBD2. CDR1 and CDR2 from the germline V gene are SGHNT and YYREEE (reference sequence). This CDR3 region has 12 residues. Unmatched junction bases numbered 4, after V lost 3 bases and J lost 7 bases. CDR3 protein: CASSYPGLEQYF. CDR3 nucleotide sequence: TGTGCCAGCAGCTACCCGGGACTAGAGCAGTACTTC.

The chain's CDR3 is CASSLAVTSGVSYEQYF. In DNA form, the CDR3 reads TGCGCCAGCAGCTTGGCAGTAACTAGCGGGGTGTCCTACGAGCAGTACTTC. This chain connects TRBV5-1 to TRBJ2-7, with TRBD2 matching 10 bases. The CDR3 spans 17 residues. Germline trimming cut 0 bases from V and 1 base from J; bases unmatched to any gene: 7. Germline CDR1 and CDR2: SGHRS and YFSETQ.

The rearrangement joins TRBV6-5 to TRBJ1-1, with D possibly being TRBD1 (6 bases). V was trimmed by 10 bases and J by 1 base, leaving 13 bases between them. The V gene's germline CDR1 is MNHEY and CDR2 SVGAGI. There are 13 residues in the CDR3. The CDR3 sequence is CATGWGRNTEAFF. The CDR3 DNA sequence: TGTGCCACCGGATGGGGGCGGAACACTGAAGCTTTCTTT.

V usage is TRBV3-1 (or the pseudogene TRBV3-2) and J usage is TRBJ2-5, with D possibly TRBD1 on 5 matching bases. V was cut by 2 bases and J by 8 bases, with 9 bases left in between. Germline V gene sequence: CDR1 LGHDT, CDR2 YNNKEL (reference sequence). The CDR3 extends over 12 amino acids. The CDR3 loop is CASSQLRATQYF. For the CDR3, the DNA is TGTGCCAGCAGCCAACTCAGGGCCACCCAGTACTTC.

The genes are TRBV29-1 and TRBJ1-3; maybe TRBD1 (6 bases). In germline, CDR1 is SQVTM, CDR2 ANQGSEA. The CDR3 length is 14 residues. The CDR3 sequence: CGIGYGTFRDTIYF. The CDR3 DNA sequence: TGCGGAATCGGATACGGGACATTTCGAGACACCATATATTTT.

The chain joins TRBV4-3 to TRBJ1-4; TRBD1 matches 7 bases. Germline lookup yields CDR1 LGHNA and CDR2 YSLEER. V lost 0 bases, J lost 10 bases, and 2 bases stayed unmatched. The CDR3 loop spans 13 amino acids. CDR3 bases: TGCGCCAGCAGCCAAGATAGGACAGGAAAACTGTTTTTT. Translation: CASSQDRTGKLFF.

The genes are TRBV28 and TRBJ2-7; 11 bases map to TRBD1. Germline CDR1 and CDR2: MDHEN and SYDVKM. The CDR3 runs to 16 residues. J lost 5 bases, V lost 5 bases, and 11 bases had no gene match. CDR3 DNA: TGTGCCAGCAGTAAAAGGACAGGGGGCGAGTCCCACGAGCAGTACTTC. Protein: CASSKRTGGESHEQYF.

The chain has TRBV4-3 and TRBJ1-2, with TRBD1 matching over 7 bases. This CDR3 has 16 residues. Germline V gene sequence: CDR1 LGHNA, CDR2 YSLEER. V was pared by 0 bases and J by 4 bases, with 8 bases of the junction left unmatched. DNA for the CDR3: TGCGCCAGCAGCCAAGATTGGGGACAGCCCTCCTATGGCTACACCTTC. Translating gives CASSQDWGQPSYGYTF.

This clone turned up a few times. V and J are TRBV18 and TRBJ1-5, with 8 nucleotides matching TRBD1. Germline V gives CDR1 KGHSH, CDR2 LQKENI. The CDR3 sequence is 15 residues long. Unmatched junction bases numbered 1, after V lost 3 bases and J lost 0 bases. Here the CDR3 reads CASSPTGDSNQPQHF. In nucleotides, the CDR3 is TGTGCCAGCTCACCGACAGGGGATAGCAATCAGCCCCAGCATTTT.

The chain combines TRBV3-1 (or the pseudogene TRBV3-2) with TRBJ1-4; 8 bases agree with TRBD1. The junction had 8 bases not matched to a gene; V was cut back by 1 base and J by 4 bases. The CDR3 runs to 17 residues. CDR1 and CDR2 from the germline V gene are LGHDT and YNNKEL (reference sequence). The CDR3 here is CASSQGQGMGHNEKLFF. CDR3 coding DNA: TGTGCCAGCAGCCAAGGACAGGGGATGGGTCATAATGAAAAACTGTTTTTT.

This clone was found a few times. The J gene is TRBJ1-5, the V gene TRBV7-2; perhaps TRBD1 as D (5 bases). The CDR3 is made up of 12 amino acids. Between the trimmed V and J ends, which lost 5 bases and 6 bases, there was a span of 8 bases. The germline V gene encodes CDR1 SGHTA and CDR2 FQGNSA. DNA for the CDR3: TGTGCCAGCAGCGCGGACATTCAGCCCCAGCATTTT. Amino acids: CASSADIQPQHF.

The J gene is TRBJ2-1, the V gene TRBV4-1, with 13 bases fitting TRBD2. The CDR3 is 19 amino acids. V was pared by 1 base and J by 6 bases, with 12 bases of the junction left unmatched. In germline, CDR1 is MGHRA, CDR2 YSYEKL. The CDR3 nucleotides read TGCGCCAGCAGCCAAGTTCCAGGACTAGCGGGGGCCCCCAGCAATGAGCAGTTCTTC. Translation: CASSQVPGLAGAPSNEQFF.

The genes are TRBV5-8 and TRBJ1-2; TRBD1 matches 7 bases. CDR3 size: 14 residues. Losses at the gene ends were 0 bases for V and 4 bases for J; bases not matched to a gene: 3. Germline V gene sequence: CDR1 SGHTS, CDR2 YDEGEE. CDR3 DNA sequence: TGTGCCAGCAGCTTGGCCGGGACAGTCTATGGCTACACCTTC. This encodes CASSLAGTVYGYTF.

The sample holds a few counts of this clone. This chain joins TRBV2 and TRBJ1-4; D remains unclear. The ends were cut back, 6 bases at V and 8 bases at J, with 4 bases in the middle. The CDR3 spans 10 residues. Germline V gene data show CDR1 as SNHLY and CDR2 as FYNNEI. The CDR3 DNA sequence: TGTGCCAGCAGGCGGGAAAAACTGTTTTTT. Translating it yields CASRREKLFF.

This clone was detected once. The chain is built from TRBV15 and TRBJ2-3, with TRBD2 identical over 8 bases. CDR1 is LNHNV and CDR2 is YYDKDF in the germline V gene (reference sequence). This CDR3 is 18 amino acids long. The V gene end was trimmed by 3 bases and the J gene end by 1 base; junction bases not matched to a gene: 12. CDR3 sequence reads: CATSSHRGGTYGTDTQYF. The CDR3 coding sequence is TGTGCCACCAGCAGCCATCGGGGGGGCACTTATGGCACAGATACGCAGTATTTT.

In DNA form, the CDR3 reads TGTGCCAGCGCTTCTTTAGTCTGGGAGACCCAGTACTTC. It specifies CASASLVWETQYF. The V gene is TRBV25-1, the J gene TRBJ2-5; D is unclear. The CDR3 has 13 residues. Germline CDR1 reads MGHDK; CDR2 reads SYGVNS. V lost 8 bases, J lost 5 bases, and 15 bases lay in between.

The gene calls are TRBV7-6 and TRBJ2-5, with TRBD2 as a possible D gene (5 bases). There are 15 residues in the CDR3. The V and J ends lost 6 bases and 5 bases respectively, with 19 bases between them. Germline V gene data show CDR1 as SGHVS and CDR2 as FNYEAQ. This CDR3 is CASRKVDSARETQYF. Here the CDR3 DNA reads TGTGCCAGCAGAAAAGTGGACTCCGCCCGGGAGACCCAGTACTTC. Full variable domain (rest looked up from reference TRBV7-6 and TRBJ2-5): GAGVSQSPRYKVTKRGQDVALRCDPISGHVSLYWYRQALGQGPEFLTYFNYEAQQDKSGLPNDRFSAERPEGSISTLTIQRTEQRDSAMYRCASRKVDSARETQYFGPGTRLLVL.

The J gene is TRBJ2-1, the V gene TRBV11-3; TRBD2 matches 8 bases. The CDR3 is 15 amino acids. Losses at the gene ends were 5 bases for V and 6 bases for J; bases not matched to a gene: 9. Per germline, CDR1 SGHNT and CDR2 YENEEA. The chain's CDR3 is CASSPRSGSANEQFF. CDR3 DNA sequence: TGTGCCAGCAGCCCTCGCAGCGGGAGTGCCAATGAGCAGTTCTTC.

This clone has a count of ten or more. DNA for the CDR3: TGTGCCAGCAGCCTCCCCAGGGGCGAGCAGTACTTC. It yields the protein CASSLPRGEQYF. V is TRBV3-1 (or the pseudogene TRBV3-2) and J is TRBJ2-7, with a possible D match to TRBD1 (6 bases). The CDR3 covers 12 residues. V dropped 4 bases and J dropped 6 bases, with 10 bases sitting between them. Germline CDR1 is LGHDT and CDR2 is YNNKEL (reference sequence).